Detailed here is one T cell receptor (beta chain). Its antigen is currently unknown. This entry is derived from a study of CD8+ T cells in alopecia areata. Across the whole study: Treated patients swallowed 5 to 10 mg of oral tofacitinib twice daily. Study results and limitations: Affected lesional scalp, above all in alopecia totalis/universalis, was more clonal than normal scalp. Within the top 100, expanded CD8+ clones significantly decreased with tofacitinib, as did scalp clonality.

Treatment defined: oral pan-JAK inhibitor, 5-10 mg twice daily. Germline V gene sequence: CDR1 SGHTA, CDR2 FQGNSA. This CDR3 contains 14 residues. Trimming removed 2 bases at V and 2 bases at J, with 9 bases between. The sequencing template was cDNA reverse transcribed from extracted RNA. TCRdb's table, derived via immunoSEQ multiplex PCR, lists solely in-frame clones and lacks some. The table has about 220,000 clones, around 57% seen once; the top ten hold roughly 1.5%. The source was CD4+ T cells sorted from blood, collected at week 4, from a patient treated with tofacitinib. The receptor was isolated from a human donor with alopecia areata. V is TRBV7-2 and J is TRBJ1-2; tentatively, D is TRBD1 (5 bases). The CDR3 DNA reads as TGTGCCAGCAGCTTAAATCAGGGAAACTATGGCTACACCTTC. It translates to CASSLNQGNYGYTF.